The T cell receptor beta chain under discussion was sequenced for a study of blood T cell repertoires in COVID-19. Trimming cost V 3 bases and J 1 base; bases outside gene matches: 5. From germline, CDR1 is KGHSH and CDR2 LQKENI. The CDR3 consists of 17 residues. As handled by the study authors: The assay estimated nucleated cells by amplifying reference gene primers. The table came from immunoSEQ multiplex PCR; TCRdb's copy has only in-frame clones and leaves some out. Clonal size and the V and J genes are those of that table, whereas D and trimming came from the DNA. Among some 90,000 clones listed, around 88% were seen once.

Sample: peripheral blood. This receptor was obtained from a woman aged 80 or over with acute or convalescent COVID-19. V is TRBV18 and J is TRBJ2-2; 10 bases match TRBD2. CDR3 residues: CASSPALAGLNTGELFF. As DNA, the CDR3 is TGTGCCAGCTCACCGGCACTAGCGGGATTGAACACCGGGGAGCTGTTTTTT. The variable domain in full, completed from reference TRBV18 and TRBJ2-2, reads NAGVMQNPRHLVRRRGQEARLRCSPMKGHSHVYWYRQLPEEGLKFMVYLQKENIIDESGMPKERFSAEFPKEGPSILRIQQVVRGDSAAYFCASSPALAGLNTGELFFGEGSRLTVL.